These T cell receptor beta chains were read from a single sample in a study of T cells in Graves' hyperthyroidism and ophthalmopathy. TCRdb independently ran MiXCR on the multiplex PCR reads; one entry per CDR3 protein. There are a few hundred thousand distinct CDR3 sequences in the sample; 15% to 17% occur only once, and 6.5% to 8% lies in the top ten. Sequences were obtained from blood. The receptors were sampled from a woman in her thirties with Graves' hyperthyroidism. Each CDR3 is given with its conserved first and last residue. A D gene is named only where the DNA matches it firmly. Only part of the rows carry a size: once, few, many, or a class if the clone is expanded.

>TRBJ2-1|.|TRBV18|few
TGTGCCAGCTCACCTCTGGATGGCGATGCGCAGTTCTTC
CASSPLDGDAQFF
>TRBJ2-7|TRBD1|TRBV18|many
TGTGCCAGCTCACCCCGACAGGGGGTCACCTACGAGCAGTACTTC
CASSPRQGVTYEQYF
>TRBJ2-1|TRBD2|TRBV11-2|few
TGTGCCAGCAGCATACTAGCGGGAGCCTGGGAGCAGTTCTTC
CASSILAGAWEQFF
>TRBJ2-5|TRBD2|TRBV20-1|many
TGCAGTGCTAGTGGTTGGTTAGCGGGAGTTGAGACCCAGTACTTC
CSASGWLAGVETQYF
>TRBJ2-1|TRBD2|TRBV27|few
TGTGCCACCGGGGGGGGGCAAATGAATGAGCAGTTCTTC
CATGGGQMNEQFF
>TRBJ2-2|TRBD1|TRBV24-1|many
TGTGCCACCAGTGATACAGGGGTGGGCACCGGGGAGCTGTTTTTT
CATSDTGVGTGELFF
>TRBJ2-5|.|TRBV3-1|.
TGTGCCAGCAGCCTCCCTACCCCCCAAGAGACCCAGTACTTC
CASSLPTPQETQYF
>TRBJ1-1|.|TRBV7-2|many
TGTGCCAGCAGCTTCGATTGGGCAGGGAACACTGAAGCTTTCTTT
CASSFDWAGNTEAFF
>TRBJ2-1|.|TRBV10-3|many
TGTGCCATCAGAACAGGGTCGGACAATGAGCAGTTCTTC
CAIRTGSDNEQFF
>TRBJ2-2|.|TRBV4-1|few
TGCGCCAGCAGCTCCTCCGGCCGGGACGGGGAGCTGTTTTTT
CASSSSGRDGELFF
>TRBJ2-7|TRBD2|TRBV3-1|many
TGTGCCAGCAGCCAAGAGTGGTCTAGCGGCTCCTACGAGCAGTACTTC
CASSQEWSSGSYEQYF
>TRBJ2-5|TRBD2|TRBV7-7|.
TGTGCTAGCAGCCCCAGGCTAGCGGGAGGGCCATCGGAGACCCAGTACTTC
CASSPRLAGGPSETQYF
>TRBJ1-5|.|TRBV6-2/TRBV6-3|many
TGTGCCAGCACCCGAGTGGGGGTGGGTAGCAATCAGCCCCAGCATTTT
CASTRVGVGSNQPQHF
>TRBJ2-5|TRBD2|TRBV7-7|.
TGTGCTAGCAGCTTAGAGCCGCGGGAGGGCCAGAAGACCCAGTACTTC
CASSLEPREGQKTQYF
>TRBJ1-2|.|TRBV12-3/TRBV12-4|.
TGTGCCAGCAGCCCTGACAGGATACCAGGAGGCGGCTACACCTTC
CASSPDRIPGGGYTF
>TRBJ2-7|.|TRBV5-6|many
TGTGCCAGCAACCCCCGCCGTGGGGAATCCCAATACGAGCAGTACTTC
CASNPRRGESQYEQYF
>TRBJ1-1|.|TRBV11-2|many
TGTGCCAGCAGCTTAGGAATCTTGAACACTGAAGCTTTCTTT
CASSLGILNTEAFF
>TRBJ2-7|.|TRBV6-1|.
TGTGCCAGCAGTGCGACAGAGTTGCACGAGCAGTACTTC
CASSATELHEQYF
>TRBJ2-2|TRBD1|TRBV24-1|many
TGTGCCACCAGTGACCCCGGGACAGGGATCGGGGAGCTGTTTTTT
CATSDPGTGIGELFF
>TRBJ2-5|TRBD1|TRBV6-2/TRBV6-3|many
TGTGCCAGCAGGGAGACAGGGTCAGAGACCCAGTACTTC
CASRETGSETQYF
>TRBJ2-5|.|TRBV20-1|few
TGCAGTGCTAGAGCCACCCCGGACGCGACCCAGTACTTC
CSARATPDATQYF
>TRBJ2-2|TRBD1|TRBV7-6|.
TGTGCCAGCAGCGAACAGGGGGCAGTGAACACCGGGGTGCTGTTTTTT
CASSEQGAVNTGVLFF
>TRBJ1-4|.|TRBV20-1|.
TGCAGTGCTAGAGTTCTTGTTAATGAAAAACTGTTTTTT
CSARVLVNEKLFF
>TRBJ2-7|TRBD1|TRBV20-1|many
TGCAGTGCTAGAGATTCCGCGACAGGGGACCTCTACGAGCAGTACTTC
CSARDSATGDLYEQYF
>TRBJ2-1|TRBD2|TRBV7-6|few
TGTGCCAGCCAAAGGGGCGGGAGTATCTACAATGAGCAGTTCTTC
CASQRGGSIYNEQFF
>TRBJ2-1|.|TRBV20-1|.
TGCAGTGCTAGAGGCTCTAGCGGGACAGGCAATGAGCAGTTCTTC
CSARGSSGTGNEQFF
>TRBJ1-1|TRBD1|TRBV5-6|few
TGTGCCAGCAGCCTAGGACAGGGACCTGAAGCTTTCTTT
CASSLGQGPEAFF
>TRBJ2-7|.|TRBV6-1|.
TGTGCCAGCAGGAAAAACCACCTCGTCGACTACGAGCAGTACTTC
CASRKNHLVDYEQYF
>TRBJ2-3|TRBD2|TRBV10-3|many
TGTGCCATCTCGGCCGGGACTAGCGCAGATACGCAGTATTTT
CAISAGTSADTQYF
>TRBJ1-1|.|TRBV30|many
TGTGCCTGGATCGGTTTGAACACTGAAGCTTTCTTT
CAWIGLNTEAFF
>TRBJ2-3|.|TRBV9|.
TGTGCCAGCAGCGTAGGTCCCACAGATACGCAGTATTTT
CASSVGPTDTQYF
>TRBJ2-1|TRBD2|TRBV3-1|.
TGTGCCAGCAGCCAAGGTCGGACTAGCGGGAGCATGTCCTACAATGAGCAGTTCTTC
CASSQGRTSGSMSYNEQFF
>TRBJ1-1|.|TRBV5-8|few
TGTGCCAGCAGCTTGCGCGGGGCAGGGCGGCAAGCTTTCTTT
CASSLRGAGRQAFF
>TRBJ2-4|TRBD1|TRBV18|.
TGTGCCAGCTCACCAACCCCCCCGGGACAGGGTTCAAACATTCAGTACTTC
CASSPTPPGQGSNIQYF
>TRBJ2-1|TRBD2|TRBV10-3|few
TGTGCCATCAGCCGTACCGGACTAGCGGGAAGCTCCTACAATGAGCAGTTCTTC
CAISRTGLAGSSYNEQFF
>TRBJ2-7|TRBD1|TRBV6-1|.
TGTGCCAGCAGTGAGGTAGACAGGGGGCGCCTCGAGCAGTACTTC
CASSEVDRGRLEQYF
>TRBJ1-1|.|TRBV7-9|.
TGTGCCAGCAGCTTCAACGGCCGGGGGGCCACCACTGAAGCTTTCTTT
CASSFNGRGATTEAFF
>TRBJ2-7|TRBD2|TRBV6-2/TRBV6-3|few
TGTGCCAGCAGTTACCAACGGACTAGCGGGAGGGCACCCCAAGGCTCCTACGAGCAGTACTTC
CASSYQRTSGRAPQGSYEQYF
>TRBJ2-1|TRBD2|TRBV20-1|many
TGCAGTGCAACCTACTCCGGGACTACCTACAATGAGCAGTTCTTC
CSATYSGTTYNEQFF
>TRBJ2-1|.|TRBV29-1|many
TGCAGCGTTGGAGAAGGGGCAGGGACGGACTACAATGAGCAGTTCTTC
CSVGEGAGTDYNEQFF
>TRBJ2-1|TRBD2|TRBV7-9|many
TGTGCCAGCAGCTTACCTGGGACTAGCGGGTCCTACAATGAGCAGTTCTTC
CASSLPGTSGSYNEQFF
>TRBJ2-7|.|TRBV10-3|many
TGTGCCATCCGAATAGATGAGGGGGGGGTATCCTACGAGCAGTACTTC
CAIRIDEGGVSYEQYF
>TRBJ2-6|.|TRBV11-2|many
TGTGCCAGCAGCTTAGCCTCCGCGACGGATATTCTGGGGGCCAACGTCCTGACTTTC
CASSLASATDILGANVLTF
>TRBJ1-3|.|TRBV5-1|many
TGCGCCAGCATGGGGGGCTCTGGAAACACCATATATTTT
CASMGGSGNTIYF
>TRBJ2-3|TRBD2|TRBV7-8|many
TGTGCCAGCAGCTCCTTAGCGGGAGATGGGCCAGATACGCAGTATTTT
CASSSLAGDGPDTQYF
>TRBJ2-3|.|TRBV7-2|.
TGTGCCAGCAGCTTAGTGGGCGGGGTAACAGATACGCAGTATTTT
CASSLVGGVTDTQYF
>TRBJ2-1|TRBD2|TRBV29-1|.
TGCAGCGGCGGACTAGCGGGAATTGAGCAGTTCTTC
CSGGLAGIEQFF
>TRBJ2-7|.|TRBV5-1|many
TGCGCCAGCAGCTCCCGGATAGTGGCAGAAATTGAACCCTACGAGCAGTACTTC
CASSSRIVAEIEPYEQYF
>TRBJ1-1|.|TRBV3-1|many
TGTGCCAGCAGCCAAGAGTCCATGAACACTGAAGCTTTCTTT
CASSQESMNTEAFF
>TRBJ1-2|.|TRBV10-3|many
TGTGCCACGGCGACGGGACCCGGCTACACCTTC
CATATGPGYTF
>TRBJ2-1|TRBD2|TRBV4-1|few
TGCGCCAGCAGCCAAGTGGGACTAGCGGGAGCGGGGACAAGGAATGAGCAGTTCTTC
CASSQVGLAGAGTRNEQFF
>TRBJ2-1|.|TRBV2|many
TGTGCCAGCCGACAGGTGGTAGCGGGTGATGAGCAGTTCTTC
CASRQVVAGDEQFF